One and the same sample provided the 18 T cell receptor beta chains below, sequenced in a study of shared clonotypes between healthy human individuals. TCRdb's table, derived via immunoSEQ multiplex PCR, lists solely in-frame clones and lacks some. The sample lists roughly 2.2 million clones; more than 80% were seen once. Material for sequencing was naive CD4+ T cells from PBMCs. As for subset: CD45RA+ positively selected. The receptors were gathered from a man between 18 and 29 years old in good health. Some clones in this sample may be carry-over from other donors' samples.

V gene TRBV28 combines with J gene TRBJ1-5, with D possibly being TRBD1 (6 bases). The V and J ends lost 3 bases and 6 bases respectively, with 12 bases between them. CDR1 and CDR2 from the germline V gene are MDHEN and SYDVKM. CDR3 length equals 14 residues. The DNA of the CDR3 is TGTGCCAGCAGTTTCGGGGGCTCGGTTCAGCCCCAGCATTTT. Residues: CASSFGGSVQPQHF.

The chain carries TRBV19 and TRBJ1-2; 8 bases match TRBD1. Per the germline V gene, CDR1 is LNHDA and CDR2 is SQIVND (reference sequence). CDR3 size: 15 residues. With V trimmed by 7 bases and J by 0 bases, 7 bases remained unmatched. CDR3 loop: CASIDWTGSNYGYTF. Written as DNA, the CDR3 is TGTGCCAGTATCGACTGGACAGGGTCTAACTATGGCTACACCTTC. The complete variable domain, with remaining parts taken from reference TRBV19 and TRBJ1-2, reads DGGITQSPKYLFRKEGQNVTLSCEQNLNHDAMYWYRQDPGQGLRLIYYSQIVNDFQKGDIAEGYSVSREKKESFPLTVTSAQKNPTAFYLCASIDWTGSNYGYTFGSGTRLTVV.

This sequence joins TRBV7-3 and TRBJ2-2; possibly TRBD1 or TRBD2 for D (5 bases each). Germline V gene sequence: CDR1 SGHTA, CDR2 FQGTGA. Between the trimmed V and J ends, which lost 3 bases and 5 bases, there was a span of 10 bases. The CDR3 covers 14 residues. CDR3 residues: CASSFFGATGELFF. The CDR3 nucleotides are TGTGCCAGCAGCTTTTTCGGGGCGACCGGGGAGCTGTTTTTT.

In DNA form, the CDR3 reads TGTGCCAGTAGTATTACGGGACAGGTTAGCAATCAGCCCCAGCATTTT. It codes for CASSITGQVSNQPQHF. V usage is TRBV19 and J usage is TRBJ1-5, with 8 bases fitting TRBD1. This CDR3 has 16 residues. V gave up 3 bases and J gave up 0 bases; unmatched junction bases: 4. Germline-derived CDR1 and CDR2 are LNHDA and SQIVND (reference sequence).

The gene calls are TRBV18 and TRBJ1-5; 10 bases are shared with TRBD1. CDR1 is KGHSH, CDR2 LQKENI, per germline. This CDR3 spans 13 amino acids. Germline trimming cut 5 bases from V and 6 bases from J; bases unmatched to any gene: 1. CDR3 in amino acids: CASSRQGAQPQHF. The CDR3, as DNA: TGTGCCAGCTCAAGACAGGGGGCTCAGCCCCAGCATTTT. The full variable domain, its missing parts supplied by reference TRBV18 and TRBJ1-5, is NAGVMQNPRHLVRRRGQEARLRCSPMKGHSHVYWYRQLPEEGLKFMVYLQKENIIDESGMPKERFSAEFPKEGPSILRIQQVVRGDSAAYFCASSRQGAQPQHFGDGTRLSIL.

The V call is TRBV6-5, the J call TRBJ1-2; D remains unclear. This CDR3 region has 12 residues. Germline V gene sequence: CDR1 MNHEY, CDR2 SVGAGI. With 2 bases removed from V and 6 bases from J, the gap between germline ends came to 7 bases. The CDR3 region is CASSYGQNGYTF. In DNA form, the CDR3 reads TGTGCCAGCAGTTACGGGCAGAATGGCTACACCTTC.

The V call is TRBV7-9, the J call TRBJ2-5, with 7 bases identical to TRBD2. Per the germline V gene, CDR1 is SEHNR and CDR2 is FQNEAQ (reference sequence). The CDR3 is 15 residues long. The ends lost 3 bases at V and 5 bases at J; junction bases unmatched: 9. DNA of the CDR3: TGTGCCAGCAGCTTCAGCGGGGCCCGGCGGGAGACCCAGTACTTC. As protein: CASSFSGARRETQYF.

CDR3 amino acids: CASSLQGKNIQYF. In nucleotides, the CDR3 is TGTGCCAGCAGCTTACAGGGAAAAAACATTCAGTACTTC. The chain uses TRBV7-2 and TRBJ2-4; D perhaps matches TRBD1 (5 bases). Germline CDR1 SGHTA, CDR2 FQGNSA. The CDR3 has 13 residues. V shed 2 bases and J shed 4 bases, with 6 bases lying between them.

The chain employs TRBV4-1 and TRBJ2-1, with TRBD2 matching over 16 bases. The CDR3 is 19 residues long. The germline V gene has CDR1 MGHRA and CDR2 YSYEKL. V lost 1 base and J lost 5; bases outside the gene matches: 8. The CDR3 protein is CASSQVGLAGGPHNNEQFF. For the CDR3, the DNA is TGCGCCAGCAGCCAAGTGGGACTAGCGGGAGGGCCCCACAACAATGAGCAGTTCTTC.

This clone appeared a few times. V is TRBV10-3 and J is TRBJ1-1, with D possibly being TRBD1 (5 bases). V dropped 0 bases and J dropped 7 bases, with 12 bases sitting between them. The CDR3 is made up of 14 amino acids. Germline V gene data show CDR1 as ENHRY and CDR2 as SYGVKD. CDR3 region: CAISESGRQGEAFF. The CDR3 nucleotides are TGTGCCATCAGTGAGTCGGGGAGGCAGGGTGAAGCTTTCTTT.

This clone was found once. This chain connects TRBV6-5 to TRBJ1-2, with TRBD1 as a possible D gene (5 bases). This CDR3 contains 13 residues. Germline CDR1 is MNHEY and CDR2 is SVGAGI. Trimming removed 6 bases at V and 4 bases at J, with 12 bases between. CDR3 bases: TGTGCCAGCAGAGGGGAGGGGACCTATGGCTACACCTTC. It yields the protein CASRGEGTYGYTF.

The chain recombines TRBV7-9 with TRBJ1-5; the D is unclear. The V and J ends lost 2 bases and 5 bases respectively, with 10 bases between them. The CDR3 loop spans 14 amino acids. Germline V gene sequence: CDR1 SEHNR, CDR2 FQNEAQ (reference sequence). CDR3 nucleotides: TGTGCCAGCAGCTTATCCGGGATCGATCAGCCCCAGCATTTT. It codes for CASSLSGIDQPQHF.

The chain uses TRBV5-1 and TRBJ2-1, with 9 bases aligning to TRBD1. The CDR3 spans 15 residues. Unmatched junction bases numbered 9, after V lost 6 bases and J lost 5 bases. Germline V gene sequence: CDR1 SGHRS, CDR2 YFSETQ. The CDR3 region is CASKMGDRDNNEQFF. The CDR3 DNA reads as TGCGCCAGCAAAATGGGGGACAGGGATAACAATGAGCAGTTCTTC.

The chain has TRBV27 and TRBJ1-2; perhaps TRBD1 as D (6 bases). The germline CDR1 and CDR2 sequences are MNHEY and SMNVEV (reference sequence). V shed 6 bases and J shed 4 bases, with 12 bases lying between them. The CDR3 runs to 13 residues. For the CDR3, the DNA is TGTGCCAGCAGAGTATCAGGGGTCTATGGCTACACCTTC. It codes for CASRVSGVYGYTF.

The gene calls are TRBV14 and TRBJ2-3; D tentatively fits TRBD1 or TRBD2 (6 bases each). CDR3 size: 14 residues. Trimming shortened V by 4 bases and J by 3 bases, and 11 bases separated the two germline ends. The germline V gene has CDR1 SGHDN and CDR2 FVKESK. The CDR3 is CASSPTGRTDTQYF. The CDR3 DNA sequence: TGTGCCAGCAGCCCTACAGGGAGGACAGATACGCAGTATTTT.

This rearrangement joins TRBV9 to TRBJ2-3; 11 nucleotides match TRBD2. This CDR3 has 16 residues. CDR1 and CDR2 from the germline V gene are SGDLS and YYNGEE. Unmatched junction bases numbered 5, after V lost 3 bases and J lost 2 bases. CDR3 nucleotides: TGTGCCAGCAGCGCTTCTAGCGGGAGGATCACAGATACGCAGTATTTT. This codes for CASSASSGRITDTQYF.

The count of this clone is one. V and J are TRBV11-2 and TRBJ2-1, with D perhaps TRBD2 (6 bases). This CDR3 is 11 amino acids long. In germline, CDR1 is SGHAT, CDR2 FQNNGV. V lost 5 bases and J lost 15, with 14 bases in between. CDR3 DNA sequence: TGTGCCAGCAGCCAGAGCCGAGCGGGGTTCTTC. Translating it yields CASSQSRAGFF.

The chain uses TRBV7-9 and TRBJ1-2, with D hard to call. The CDR3 length is 12 residues. Looked up from germline, CDR1 is SEHNR and CDR2 is FQNEAQ (reference sequence). The V end lost 6 bases, the J end lost 8 bases, and 13 bases lay between the germline ends. CDR3 in amino acids: CASRNPNEGYTF. The CDR3 coding sequence is TGTGCCAGCAGGAACCCAAACGAGGGCTACACCTTC.